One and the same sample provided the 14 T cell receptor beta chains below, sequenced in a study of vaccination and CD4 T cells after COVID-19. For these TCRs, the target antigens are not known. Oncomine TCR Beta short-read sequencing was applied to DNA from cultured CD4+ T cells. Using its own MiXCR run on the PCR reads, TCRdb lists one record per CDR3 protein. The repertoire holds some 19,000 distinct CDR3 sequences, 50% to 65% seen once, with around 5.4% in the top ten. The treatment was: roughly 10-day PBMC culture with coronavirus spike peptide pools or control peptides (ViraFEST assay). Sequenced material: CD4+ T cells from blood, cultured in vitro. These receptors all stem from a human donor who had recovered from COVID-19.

The CDR3 here is CAISVRGDEQFF. For the CDR3, the DNA is TGTGCCATCAGTGTGCGGGGCGATGAGCAGTTCTTC. The genes are TRBV10-3 and TRBJ2-1; D possibly corresponds to TRBD2 (6 bases). The germline gives CDR1 ENHRY, CDR2 SYGVKD. The ends were cut back, 4 bases at V and 8 bases at J, with 9 bases in the middle. The CDR3 spans 12 residues.

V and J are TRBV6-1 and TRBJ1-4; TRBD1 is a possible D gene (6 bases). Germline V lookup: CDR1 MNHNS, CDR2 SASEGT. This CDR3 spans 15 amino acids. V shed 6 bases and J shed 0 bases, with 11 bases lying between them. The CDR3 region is CASSSQGSTNEKLFF. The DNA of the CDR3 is TGTGCCAGCAGCTCCCAGGGGTCAACTAATGAAAAACTGTTTTTT.

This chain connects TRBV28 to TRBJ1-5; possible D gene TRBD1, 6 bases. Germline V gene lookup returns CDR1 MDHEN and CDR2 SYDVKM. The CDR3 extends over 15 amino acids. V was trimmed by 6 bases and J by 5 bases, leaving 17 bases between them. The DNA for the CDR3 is TGTGCCAGCAGCCCGGCGGGGGGCAGCGATCAGCCCCAGCATTTT. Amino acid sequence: CASSPAGGSDQPQHF.

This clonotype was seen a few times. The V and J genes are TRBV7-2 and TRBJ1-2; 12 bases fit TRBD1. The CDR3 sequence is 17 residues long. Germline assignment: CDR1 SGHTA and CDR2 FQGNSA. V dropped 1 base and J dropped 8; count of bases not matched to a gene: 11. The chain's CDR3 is CASSLGGTGGVRGGYTF. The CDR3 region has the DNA TGTGCCAGCAGCTTAGGTGGGACAGGGGGCGTCCGAGGCGGCTACACCTTC.

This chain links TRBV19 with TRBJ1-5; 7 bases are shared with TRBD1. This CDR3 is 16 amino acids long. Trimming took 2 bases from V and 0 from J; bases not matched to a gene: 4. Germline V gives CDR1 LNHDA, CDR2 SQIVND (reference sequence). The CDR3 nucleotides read TGTGCCAGTAGTATACAGGGGGGCCATAGCAATCAGCCCCAGCATTTT. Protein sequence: CASSIQGGHSNQPQHF.

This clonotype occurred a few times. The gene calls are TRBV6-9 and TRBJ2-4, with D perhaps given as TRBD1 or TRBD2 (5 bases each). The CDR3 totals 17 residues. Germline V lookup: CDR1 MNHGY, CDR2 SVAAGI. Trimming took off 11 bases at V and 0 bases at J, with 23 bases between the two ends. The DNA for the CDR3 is TGTGCCGCAGGGCGCGGGCTGGAGAGGGGAGCCAAAAACATTCAGTACTTC. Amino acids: CAAGRGLERGAKNIQYF.

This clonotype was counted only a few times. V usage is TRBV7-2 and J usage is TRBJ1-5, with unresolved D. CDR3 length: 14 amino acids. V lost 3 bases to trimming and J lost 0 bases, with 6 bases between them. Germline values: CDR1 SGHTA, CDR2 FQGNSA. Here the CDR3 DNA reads TGTGCCAGCAGCTTCGAATATAGCAATCAGCCCCAGCATTTT. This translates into CASSFEYSNQPQHF. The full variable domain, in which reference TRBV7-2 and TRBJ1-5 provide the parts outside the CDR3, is GAGVSQSPSNKVTEKGKDVELRCDPISGHTALYWYRQSLGQGLEFLIYFQGNSAPDKSGLPSDRFSAERTGGSVSTLTIQRTQQEDSAVYLCASSFEYSNQPQHFGDGTRLSIL.

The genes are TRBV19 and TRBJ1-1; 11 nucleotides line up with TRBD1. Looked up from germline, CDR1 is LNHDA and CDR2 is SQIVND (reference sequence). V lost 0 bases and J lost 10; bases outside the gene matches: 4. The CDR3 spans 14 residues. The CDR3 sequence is CASSIDSGTGGAFF. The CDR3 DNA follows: TGTGCCAGTAGTATAGATTCGGGGACAGGGGGAGCTTTCTTT.

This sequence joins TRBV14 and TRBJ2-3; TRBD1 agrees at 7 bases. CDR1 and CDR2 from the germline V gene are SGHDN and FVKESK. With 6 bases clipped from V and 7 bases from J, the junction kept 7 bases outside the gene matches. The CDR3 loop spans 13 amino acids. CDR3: CASSPRTGHTQYF. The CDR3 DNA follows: TGTGCCAGCAGTCCCCGGACAGGCCATACGCAGTATTTT. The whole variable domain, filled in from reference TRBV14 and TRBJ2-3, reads EAGVTQFPSHSVIEKGQTVTLRCDPISGHDNLYWYRRVMGKEIKFLLHFVKESKQDESGMPNNRFLAERTGGTYSTLKVQPAELEDSGVYFCASSPRTGHTQYFGPGTRLTVL.

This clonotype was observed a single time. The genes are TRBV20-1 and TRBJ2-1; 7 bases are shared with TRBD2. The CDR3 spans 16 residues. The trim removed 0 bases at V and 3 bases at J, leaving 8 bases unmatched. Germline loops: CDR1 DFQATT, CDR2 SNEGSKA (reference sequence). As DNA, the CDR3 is TGCAGTGCTAGAGACGGACTAGTTGGGGTCTACAATGAGCAGTTCTTC. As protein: CSARDGLVGVYNEQFF.

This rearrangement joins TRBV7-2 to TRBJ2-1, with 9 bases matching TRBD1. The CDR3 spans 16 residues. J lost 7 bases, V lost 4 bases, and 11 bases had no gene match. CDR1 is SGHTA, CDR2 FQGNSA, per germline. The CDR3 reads CASSSAGTGLWNEQFF. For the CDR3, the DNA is TGTGCCAGCAGCTCCGCGGGGACAGGGCTTTGGAATGAGCAGTTCTTC.

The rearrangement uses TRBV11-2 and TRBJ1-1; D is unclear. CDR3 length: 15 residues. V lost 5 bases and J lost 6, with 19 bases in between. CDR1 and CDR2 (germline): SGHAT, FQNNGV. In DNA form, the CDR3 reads TGTGCCAGCAGCCCCTCTGGTTGGGGAAGGGCTGAAGCTTTCTTT. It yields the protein CASSPSGWGRAEAFF.

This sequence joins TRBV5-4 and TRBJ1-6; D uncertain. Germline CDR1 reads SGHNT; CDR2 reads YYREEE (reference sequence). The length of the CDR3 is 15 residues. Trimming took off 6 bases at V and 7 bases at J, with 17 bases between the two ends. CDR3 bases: TGTGCCAGCAACACCGGCTCTCCTTCAAATTCACCCCTCCACTTT. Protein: CASNTGSPSNSPLHF.

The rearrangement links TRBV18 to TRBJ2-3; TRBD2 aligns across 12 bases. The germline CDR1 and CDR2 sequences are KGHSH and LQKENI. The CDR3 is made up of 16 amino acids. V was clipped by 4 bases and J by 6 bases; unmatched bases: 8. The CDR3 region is CASSLRGLAGTDTQYF. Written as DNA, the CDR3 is TGTGCCAGCTCACTCCGGGGACTAGCGGGTACGGATACGCAGTATTTT.